This T cell receptor (beta chain) is from a study of radiotherapy plus CTLA-4 blockade in lung cancer (dated by TCRdb to the late 2010s). Some background on the complete study: Among the enrolled patients, under 20% had an objective response, and 25% to 35% reached disease control. Broader findings and caveats from the paper: TCR clones derived from tumors expanded in peripheral blood after treatment with radiotherapy and ipilimumab. The strongest predictors of response, as reported, were early dynamic changes in blood T cell clones along with a rise in serum interferon-beta after radiation.

Here V drops 3 bases and J drops 6 bases, and the junction holds 5 bases not matched to any gene. From the cysteine up to the phenylalanine, the CDR3 has a length of 13 residues. The CDR3 DNA has 39 bases and is translated from base 1. CDR1 and CDR2 were assigned from the germline V gene (reference sequence) as GTSNPN and SVGIG. As concerns this clone: Its antigen has not been determined. Base qualities are missing; no much larger clone stands one base away.

The study evaluated CTLA-4 blockade (ipilimumab) given together with focal radiation therapy in patients who had chemo-refractory metastatic non-small-cell lung cancer. Library preparation was by the immunoSEQ multiplex PCR assay. TCRdb re-hosts the immuneACCESS table, in-frame sequences only. Its copies lack some clones; in the studies checked, an unresolved V gene accounts for under half of them, and the cause for the rest is not known. Recorded for this sample are 40,000 to 60,000 clones; less than 90% of them occurred a single time. Of the sample, around a sixth falls within the top ten clones.

The receptor was isolated from a human donor with non-small cell lung cancer that progressed on radiotherapy plus ipilimumab. Some clones in this sample may be carry-over from other donors' samples. The chain is made from TRBV30 and TRBJ1-1, with 9 bases matching TRBD1. The specimen comprised peripheral blood, sampled from a patient treated with radiotherapy plus ipilimumab. The CDR3 here reads CAWRGTGKPEAFF. The nucleotides read TGTGCCTGGAGGGGGACAGGGAAACCTGAAGCTTTCTTT.